The source of this T cell receptor (beta chain) is a study of blood T cell repertoires in COVID-19. Background on the study: Samples of COVID-19 (acute and convalescent) were obtained from the United States, Italy and Spain. Sample material is recorded as cDNA or gDNA derived from T cells, B-cell-depleted T cells, or PBMCs.

In the study's own analysis: Reference gene primer amplification yielded estimated nucleated cell counts. Data came from immunoSEQ multiplex PCR; TCRdb stores just in-frame clones and leaves some out. The DNA was the basis for D and trimming; V, J and clone size are from that table. Here the sample spans 40,000 to 55,000 clones, more than 85% being singletons. This receptor was taken from a woman aged 80 or over with acute or convalescent COVID-19. Sequenced material: peripheral blood.

The CDR3 region is CAISSAGTGPNTEAFF. DNA of the CDR3: TGTGCCATCAGCTCAGCCGGGACAGGCCCGAACACTGAAGCTTTCTTT. The gene calls are TRBV10-3 and TRBJ1-1; 8 bases agree with TRBD1. Germline V CDR1 and CDR2: ENHRY, SYGVKD. J gave up 1 base and V 6 bases, and 10 bases lay outside the gene matches. CDR3 length: 16 residues.